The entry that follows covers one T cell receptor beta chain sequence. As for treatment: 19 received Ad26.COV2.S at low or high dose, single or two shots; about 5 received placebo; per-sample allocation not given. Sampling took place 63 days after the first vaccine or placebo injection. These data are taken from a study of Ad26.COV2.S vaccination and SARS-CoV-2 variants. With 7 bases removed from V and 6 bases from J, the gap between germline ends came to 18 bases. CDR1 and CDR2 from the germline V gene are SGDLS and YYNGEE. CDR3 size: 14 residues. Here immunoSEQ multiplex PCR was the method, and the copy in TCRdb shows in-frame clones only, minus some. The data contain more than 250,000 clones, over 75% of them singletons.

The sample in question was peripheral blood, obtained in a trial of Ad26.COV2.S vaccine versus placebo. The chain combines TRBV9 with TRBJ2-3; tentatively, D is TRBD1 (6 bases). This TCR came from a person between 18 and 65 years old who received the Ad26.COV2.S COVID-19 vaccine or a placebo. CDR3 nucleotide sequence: TGTGCCAGCGCCCGGACAGCTGGCGAGGATACGCAGTATTTT. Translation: CASARTAGEDTQYF. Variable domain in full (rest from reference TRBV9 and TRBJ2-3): DSGVTQTPKHLITATGQRVTLRCSPRSGDLSVYWYQQSLDQGLQFLIQYYNGEERAKGNILERFSAQQFPDLHSELNLSSLELGDSALYFCASARTAGEDTQYFGPGTRLTVL.